This entry concerns a single T cell receptor beta chain. No antigen is known for it. These data are taken from a study of regulatory and conventional T cells in RAG deficiency. Study results and limitations: RAG-deficient patients showed markedly lower Shannon entropy and higher Simpson indices than control T-cell subsets. Patient subsets had shorter CDR3s; Omenn Treg-Tconv overlap exceeded 80%. Omenn syndrome and CID/AS patients had roughly 100-fold fewer unique Treg TCR beta sequences, versus 9.5 to 10-fold elsewhere.

Sequencing was performed with immunoSEQ multiplex PCR; in TCRdb, only in-frame clones are kept and a portion is missing. The sample records roughly 30,000 clones, about 96% being singletons. Germline assignment: CDR1 SNHLY and CDR2 FYNNEI. The J segment lost 4 bases and the V segment lost 5 bases, leaving 8 bases of the junction unmatched. The CDR3 is 15 amino acids. Blood CD4+ CD25-low CD127-high conventional T cells supplied the genomic DNA template. In addition, the sample was reused for a study of regulatory T cells. As that report states: Primers: 52 TRBV forward and 13 TRBJ reverse.

This TCR was sampled from a human donor in good health. Sequencing input: CD25- CD4+ T cells sorted from blood. The rearrangement links TRBV2 to TRBJ1-1; 9 bases are shared with TRBD1. DNA of the CDR3: TGTGCCAGCAGTTCCCCGGCGACAGGGGGCACTGAAGCTTTCTTT. Encoded protein: CASSSPATGGTEAFF.